What follows is one T cell receptor (beta chain) and its context. Its target is not known. Extracted RNA was reverse transcribed into cDNA, the sequencing template. Sequencing used immunoSEQ multiplex PCR; TCRdb keeps in-frame clones, though not all of them. This sample has about 220,000 clones, with roughly 56% found just once. The record originates from a study of CD8+ T cells in alopecia areata. Study-level background: Those treated were given oral tofacitinib at 5 to 10 mg twice daily.

As to treatment: oral pan-JAK inhibitor, 5-10 mg twice daily. Trimming removed 6 bases from V and 3 bases from J; junction bases left unmatched: 8. Looked up from germline, CDR1 is LNHDA and CDR2 is SQIVND (reference sequence). The CDR3 is made up of 16 amino acids. The study's findings and limits: Scalp and blood samples kept many expanded lesional clones throughout tofacitinib. Scalp clonality dropped significantly under tofacitinib, as did expanded CD8+ top-100 clones. Whether baseline CD8+ expansion is linked to response remains uncertain, given a single nonresponder.

The sequenced sample was CD4+ T cells sorted from blood, obtained at week 4, from a patient treated with tofacitinib. J is TRBJ2-1 and V is TRBV19; 10 nucleotides align to TRBD1. The TCR sequence derives from a human donor with alopecia areata. The CDR3 nucleotides read TGTGCCAGTAGGAGAGGGGGGACAGGGGTCTACAATGAGCAGTTCTTC. Protein: CASRRGGTGVYNEQFF. The full variable domain, rest sourced from reference TRBV19 and TRBJ2-1, is DGGITQSPKYLFRKEGQNVTLSCEQNLNHDAMYWYRQDPGQGLRLIYYSQIVNDFQKGDIAEGYSVSREKKESFPLTVTSAQKNPTAFYLCASRRGGTGVYNEQFFGPGTRLTVL.